This T cell receptor beta chain derives from a study of PD-1 blockade in classical Hodgkin lymphoma. Findings and limits, study-wide: Differences between repertoires have undefined causes, possibly disease activity or prior therapy.

A remark on this clone: Its target is unknown.

Germline CDR1 SGHRS, CDR2 YFSETQ. The CDR3 sequence is 13 residues long. Unmatched junction bases numbered 2, after V lost 5 bases and J lost 2 bases. Time point indicated: cycle 4 day 1 (C4D1), after five to seven weeks of nivolumab. In every patient, relapse followed autologous stem cell transplantation, while exposure to brentuximab vedotin differed. The protocol was immunoSEQ multiplex PCR, while the TCRdb copy is restricted to in-frame clones and leaves out a portion. The table has tens of thousands of clones, about 90% seen once; the top ten hold approximately 10%. The TCR originated in a human donor with classical Hodgkin lymphoma. This sample comprised peripheral blood mononuclear cells (PBMCs), obtained before the fourth cycle of nivolumab. The chain combines TRBV5-1 with TRBJ2-7; 9 bases are shared with TRBD2. CDR3 bases: TGCGCCAGCAGGACTAGCGGAACCTACGAGCAGTACTTC. This sequence encodes CASRTSGTYEQYF.